This T cell receptor (beta chain) originates from a study of blood T cell repertoires in COVID-19. Study-level information: The samples span acute and convalescent COVID-19 from the United States, Italy and Spain. T cells, B-cell-depleted T cells, or PBMCs provided the cDNA or gDNA that served as material.

The V segment lost 6 bases and the J segment 3 bases; nucleotides outside the gene matches: 7. Germline loops: CDR1 ENHRY, CDR2 SYGVKD. The CDR3 sequence is 14 residues long. Authors' data handling: Nucleated cell counts were estimated from reference gene primer amplification. The repertoire was sequenced with immunoSEQ multiplex PCR; TCRdb's copy has only in-frame clones and lacks some. Clone size and V and J calls were adopted from that table, with D and trimming inferred from the DNA. The sample lists about 170,000 clones; 70% to 90% were seen once. V gene TRBV10-3 combines with J gene TRBJ2-5; 7 nucleotides match TRBD1. The clonotype comes from a middle-aged man who had recovered from COVID-19. Sequenced sample: peripheral blood. The CDR3 loop is CAISGWDSEETQYF. CDR3 sequence (DNA): TGTGCCATCAGCGGTTGGGACAGTGAAGAGACCCAGTACTTC.